These 12 T cell receptor beta chains originate from one sample sequenced in a study of blood T cells in healthy people across ages. Through a sample-barcoded 5' primer and a J-beta primer mix, a second PCR was run for roughly 7 to 11 cycles. Via MiXCR, TCRdb re-called the 5' RACE reads, giving one row per CDR3 protein. The sample holds about 780,000 distinct CDR3 sequences, 55% to 65% seen once. What was sequenced was blood. These receptors came from a man aged 30 to 39 in good health.

The V call is TRBV7-6, the J call TRBJ2-4; maybe TRBD2 (5 bases). Germline lookup yields CDR1 SGHVS and CDR2 FNYEAQ. The ends were cut back, 5 bases at V and 13 bases at J, with 21 bases in the middle. CDR3 size: 14 residues. CDR3 loop: CASSPAGPHREQYF. CDR3 coding DNA: TGTGCCAGCAGCCCAGCAGGCCCTCATAGGGAGCAGTACTTC.

The CDR3 nucleotides are TGTGCCAGCAGCCGACAGGGGCTTTCCTCAGATACGCAGTATTTT. Translation gives CASSRQGLSSDTQYF. The chain joins TRBV14 to TRBJ2-3, with 8 bases identical to TRBD1. V trimming: 4 bases; J trimming: 4 bases; junction bases outside the gene matches: 7. The germline V gene has CDR1 SGHDN and CDR2 FVKESK. The CDR3 consists of 15 residues.

This clonotype was detected only a few times. This chain connects TRBV4-3 to TRBJ2-1, with D hard to call. CDR1 and CDR2 from the germline V gene are LGHNA and YSLEER. V was cut by 0 bases and J by 3 bases, with 9 bases left in between. The length of the CDR3 is 15 residues. The CDR3 reads CASSQDAAGYNEQFF. The CDR3 DNA sequence: TGCGCCAGCAGCCAAGATGCGGCAGGCTACAATGAGCAGTTCTTC.

The chain couples TRBV9 to TRBJ2-5; D ambiguous. Germline CDR1 and CDR2: SGDLS and YYNGEE. The CDR3 consists of 14 residues. V was pared by 0 bases and J by 1 base, with 7 bases between. CDR3 nucleotides: TGTGCCAGCAGCGTAGCGCTGGCCCAAGAGACCCAGTACTTC. This translates into CASSVALAQETQYF. Full variable domain (rest looked up from reference TRBV9 and TRBJ2-5): DSGVTQTPKHLITATGQRVTLRCSPRSGDLSVYWYQQSLDQGLQFLIQYYNGEERAKGNILERFSAQQFPDLHSELNLSSLELGDSALYFCASSVALAQETQYFGPGTRLLVL.

The rearrangement joins TRBV13 to TRBJ2-6; D is unclear. The CDR3 loop spans 17 amino acids. Trimming removed 5 bases from V and 0 bases from J, with 14 bases in between. Per the germline V gene, CDR1 is PRHDT and CDR2 is FYEKMQ (reference sequence). Here the CDR3 DNA reads TGTGCCAGCAGCAATCCGGGCCTTAGCTCTGGGGCCAACGTCCTGACTTTC. It specifies CASSNPGLSSGANVLTF.

The count of this clonotype is one. The chain has TRBV3-1 and TRBJ2-7; D gene uncertain. Per germline, CDR1 LGHDT and CDR2 YNNKEL (reference sequence). The CDR3 runs 12 residues. Trimming removed 1 base at V and 6 bases at J, with 7 bases between. CDR3 amino acids: CASSQVSGEQYF. CDR3 bases: TGTGCCAGCAGCCAAGTTTCAGGCGAGCAGTACTTC.

V and J are TRBV7-6 and TRBJ2-7; D gene unclear. V was pared by 1 base and J by 3 bases, with 10 bases between. Germline V gene sequence: CDR1 SGHVS, CDR2 FNYEAQ. The length of the CDR3 is 14 residues. CDR3 amino acids: CASSLGAANYEQYF. Written as DNA, the CDR3 is TGTGCCAGCAGCTTAGGAGCAGCCAACTACGAGCAGTACTTC.

The V gene is TRBV9, the J gene TRBJ1-6, with 9 nucleotides matching TRBD1. CDR1 is SGDLS and CDR2 is YYNGEE in the germline V gene. V trimming: 3 bases; J trimming: 14 bases; junction bases outside the gene matches: 9. This CDR3 region has 14 residues. The CDR3 sequence is CASSAGTGSRALHF. As DNA, the CDR3 is TGTGCCAGCAGCGCCGGGACAGGGAGTAGGGCCCTCCACTTT.

The rearrangement joins TRBV7-3 to TRBJ2-1, with 9 bases matching TRBD1. This CDR3 region has 14 residues. J lost 9 bases, V lost 5 bases, and 8 bases had no gene match. Germline CDR1 is SGHTA and CDR2 is FQGTGA. The CDR3 nucleotides are TGTGCCAGCAGCCTACCGGGACAGGGATCTGAGCAGTTCTTC. It is translated as CASSLPGQGSEQFF.

This clonotype was found a few times. The chain employs TRBV29-1 and TRBJ1-2; D is perhaps TRBD1 (6 bases). Deletions cut 7 bases from V and 6 bases from J, with 15 bases between. The germline gives CDR1 SQVTM, CDR2 ANQGSEA. The CDR3 spans 12 residues. The CDR3 nucleotides are TGCAGCGGCATACAGGGCGGGGATGGCTACACCTTC. Protein sequence: CSGIQGGDGYTF.

This clonotype was observed a handful of times. The CDR3 bases are TGCGCCAGCAGCGGATCCGGGACTCCGTATGAGGATGAGCAGTTCTTC. This sequence encodes CASSGSGTPYEDEQFF. The chain couples TRBV5-1 to TRBJ2-1; possibly TRBD2 for D (6 bases). This CDR3 is 16 amino acids long. Germline CDR1 SGHRS, CDR2 YFSETQ. Trimming left V 4 bases short and J 8 bases short, with 22 bases between. The entire variable domain, with the rest obtained from reference TRBV5-1 and TRBJ2-1, is as follows: KAGVTQTPRYLIKTRGQQVTLSCSPISGHRSVSWYQQTPGQGLQFLFEYFSETQRNKGNFPGRFSGRQFSNSRSEMNVSTLELGDSALYLCASSGSGTPYEDEQFFGPGTRLTVL.

The chain recombines TRBV7-2 with TRBJ2-2; D ambiguous. V was trimmed by 8 bases and J by 1 base, leaving 11 bases between them. CDR1 and CDR2 from the germline V gene are SGHTA and FQGNSA. The CDR3 extends over 14 amino acids. The DNA for the CDR3 is TGTGCCAGCGGCCCGACGGAGAACACCGGGGAGCTGTTTTTT. It translates to CASGPTENTGELFF.